This T cell receptor (beta chain) derives from a study of shared clonotypes between healthy human individuals. Findings and limits, study-wide: Only blood underwent sampling, and tissue repertoires likely differ.

TCRdb's table, derived via immunoSEQ multiplex PCR, lists solely in-frame clones and lacks some. The repertoire holds about 710,000 clones, around three quarters seen once, with 1.5% to 2% in the top ten. Ten or more counts support this clone. Its antigen is currently unknown. The CDR3 has 14 residues. The germline gives CDR1 MNHEY, CDR2 SMNVEV (reference sequence). The ends were cut back, 3 bases at V and 0 bases at J, with 9 bases in the middle. The chain carries TRBV27 and TRBJ2-7; possibly TRBD2 for D (6 bases). This TCR was sampled from a woman in her twenties or thirties in good health. The specimen was memory CD4+ T cells sorted from blood. Regarding subset: CD45RA-negative fraction. CDR3 residues: CASSFERASYEQYF. CDR3 bases: TGTGCCAGCAGTTTTGAGCGGGCCTCCTACGAGCAGTACTTC.